The clone carrying this T cell receptor (beta chain) was counted many times. The antigen is undetermined. Sample time point: patch test 1, 2 weeks after DPC sensitization. Treatment of the sample: therapeutic diphenylcyclopropenone sensitization with weekly scalp DPC. The authors' total RNA extraction used unfractionated whole blood. TCRdb itself ran the RACE reads through MiXCR, one entry per CDR3 protein. The repertoire includes more than 35,000 distinct CDR3 sequences, more than 6% of them detected once, and around 8.4% sits in the top ten. These data are taken from a study of human T cells and chemical hapten exposure. Whole-study results and caveats: Versus controls, expanded TCRs had significantly more large CDR3 similarity clusters.

The CDR3 has 13 residues. Germline V gene lookup returns CDR1 SNHLY and CDR2 FYNNEI. The V and J ends lost 6 bases and 3 bases respectively, with 10 bases between them. This sequence originates from a woman aged 25 to 39 with alopecia areata. Some clones in this sample may be carry-over from other donors' samples. The chain joins TRBV2 to TRBJ2-3; D not resolved. This sample comprised whole blood, obtained in connection with sensitization to the hapten diphenylcyclopropenone (DPC). CDR3 nucleotides: TGTGCCAGCAGGAGACTCCTTACAGATACGCAGTATTTT. Encoded protein: CASRRLLTDTQYF. Based on the CDR3 plus reference TRBV2 and TRBJ2-3, the full variable domain is EPEVTQTPSHQVTQMGQEVILRCVPISNHLYFYWYRQILGQKVEFLVSFYNNEISEKSEIFDDQFSVERPDGSNFTLKIRSTKLEDSAMYFCASRRLLTDTQYFGPGTRLTVL.